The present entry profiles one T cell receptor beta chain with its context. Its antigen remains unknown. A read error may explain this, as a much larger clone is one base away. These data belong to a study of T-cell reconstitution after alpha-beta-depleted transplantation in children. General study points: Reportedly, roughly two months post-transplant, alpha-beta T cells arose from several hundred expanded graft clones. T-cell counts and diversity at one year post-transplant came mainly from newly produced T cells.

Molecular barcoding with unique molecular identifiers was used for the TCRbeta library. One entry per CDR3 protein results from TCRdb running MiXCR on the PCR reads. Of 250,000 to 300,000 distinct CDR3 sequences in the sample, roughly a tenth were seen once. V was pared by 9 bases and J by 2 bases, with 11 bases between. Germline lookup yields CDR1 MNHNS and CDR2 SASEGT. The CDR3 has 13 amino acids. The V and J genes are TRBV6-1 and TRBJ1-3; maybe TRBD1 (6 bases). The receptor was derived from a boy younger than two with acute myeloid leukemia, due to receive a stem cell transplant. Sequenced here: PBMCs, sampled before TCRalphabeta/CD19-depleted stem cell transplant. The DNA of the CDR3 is TGTGCCAGTCGTCAGGGGCCTGGAAACACCATATATTTT. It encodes CASRQGPGNTIYF.